The 6 T cell receptor beta chains given below trace back to one sample, sequenced in a study of blood T cell repertoires in COVID-19. The method was immunoSEQ multiplex PCR; TCRdb's version includes in-frame clones alone and lacks a portion of them. This sample carries roughly 200,000 clones, 88% of them seen once, and the ten largest clones take 18%. Source material: peripheral blood. Receptors originate from a middle-aged man with COVID-19, enrolled during active disease.

This clone came up a few times. CDR3 nucleotide sequence: TGTGCCAGTAAATCTCGAGCGGGAGGCTACGAGCAGTACTTC. Protein: CASKSRAGGYEQYF. V is TRBV19 and J is TRBJ2-7, with TRBD2 identical over 9 bases. Losses at the gene ends were 7 bases for V and 3 bases for J; bases not matched to a gene: 7. This CDR3 has 14 residues. Per the germline V gene, CDR1 is LNHDA and CDR2 is SQIVND (reference sequence).

The chain uses TRBV27 and TRBJ1-1; TRBD1 is a possible D gene (5 bases). CDR3 size: 16 residues. Trimming shortened V by 5 bases and J by 4 bases, and 20 bases separated the two germline ends. The germline V gene encodes CDR1 MNHEY and CDR2 SMNVEV (reference sequence). CDR3 nucleotide sequence: TGTGCCAGCAGTCAAGGGGCCGCGTGGGGCGTCACTGAAGCTTTCTTT. Amino acids: CASSQGAAWGVTEAFF.

This clone has a single count. This rearrangement joins TRBV2 to TRBJ2-7; TRBD2 matches at 11 bases. This CDR3 region has 15 residues. The V gene's germline CDR1 is SNHLY and CDR2 FYNNEI. With V trimmed by 2 bases and J by 7 bases, 7 bases remained unmatched. Written as DNA, the CDR3 is TGTGCCAGCAGTGAACAACTACTAGCGGGAGTTGAGCAGTACTTC. This sequence encodes CASSEQLLAGVEQYF.

The chain has TRBV7-2 and TRBJ1-2; the D is unclear. Looked up from germline, CDR1 is SGHTA and CDR2 is FQGNSA. The germline V and J ends were trimmed by 1 base and 3 bases, with 12 bases remaining between them. This CDR3 region has 15 residues. Here the CDR3 reads CASSLVVANHYGYTF. The CDR3 DNA reads as TGTGCCAGCAGCTTAGTTGTTGCGAACCACTATGGCTACACCTTC. The whole variable domain, remainder taken from reference TRBV7-2 and TRBJ1-2, is GAGVSQSPSNKVTEKGKDVELRCDPISGHTALYWYRQSLGQGLEFLIYFQGNSAPDKSGLPSDRFSAERTGGSVSTLTIQRTQQEDSAVYLCASSLVVANHYGYTFGSGTRLTVV.

The chain joins TRBV5-1 to TRBJ2-7, with TRBD1 matching over 9 bases. Trimming at V came to 3 bases and at J to 0 bases, leaving 7 bases not matched to a gene. This CDR3 comprises 16 residues. CDR1 SGHRS and CDR2 YFSETQ come from the germline V gene. CDR3 in amino acids: CASSSTGTGSSYEQYF. The CDR3 coding sequence is TGCGCCAGCAGCTCGACCGGGACAGGGAGCTCCTACGAGCAGTACTTC.

V is TRBV19 and J is TRBJ1-5, with D hard to call. V lost 3 bases and J 0 bases, leaving 6 bases between the germline ends. The CDR3 length is 14 residues. The germline CDR1 and CDR2 sequences are LNHDA and SQIVND (reference sequence). The CDR3 is CASSITDSNQPQHF. CDR3 sequence (DNA): TGTGCCAGTAGTATCACAGATAGCAATCAGCCCCAGCATTTT.